This T cell receptor (beta chain) stems from a study of T cell responses to AZD1222 COVID-19 vaccine. Study observations and caveats: Only 6 or 7 individuals given AZD1222 were seropositive at baseline. No repertoire was sampled before or during the peak T cell response, only after it.

About this clone: What it binds is not known.

The method was immunoSEQ multiplex PCR; TCRdb's version includes in-frame clones alone and lacks a portion of them. The sample includes about 130,000 clones, about 90% seen only once; the top ten take around 5.8%. CDR3 size: 12 residues. The chain carries TRBV21-1 and TRBJ2-7; the table assigns TRBD2, which was not confirmed against the DNA. TRBV21-1 constitutes a pseudogene. This sequence originates from an adult in good health. Sample: peripheral blood, taken on day 0 of AZD1222 vaccination. CDR3 nucleotides: TGTGCCACCCCGGGGGGGATCGCCGAGCAGTACTTC. This encodes CATPGGIAEQYF.